Shown below are 13 T cell receptor beta chains from a single sample sequenced in a study of blood T cell repertoires in COVID-19. Assay: immunoSEQ multiplex PCR; the TCRdb copy retains only in-frame clones and omits some. In the table there are tens of thousands of clones, around 84% of which are singletons. Sequencing was performed on peripheral blood. The receptors originated from a man aged 50-60 years with acute or convalescent COVID-19.

This chain's CDR3 is CASSLSGNMDNEQFF. As DNA, the CDR3 is TGTGCCAGCAGCTTAAGCGGGAACATGGACAATGAGCAGTTCTTC. This chain joins TRBV7-9 and TRBJ2-1; 7 positions agree with TRBD2. This CDR3 region has 15 residues. After removal of 2 bases from V and 5 bases from J, the junction contained 6 bases not matched to a gene. The germline V gene has CDR1 SEHNR and CDR2 FQNEAQ (reference sequence).

The genes are TRBV5-4 and TRBJ1-5; 7 bases align to TRBD1. There are 15 residues in the CDR3. V lost 5 bases, J lost 4 bases, and 9 bases stayed unmatched. Germline V lookup: CDR1 SGHNT, CDR2 YYREEE (reference sequence). This chain's CDR3 is CASRGRATGNQPQHF. CDR3 DNA sequence: TGTGCCAGCAGGGGAAGGGCGACAGGGAATCAGCCCCAGCATTTT.

This chain joins TRBV24-1 and TRBJ1-6; 9 bases map to TRBD1. Germline lookup yields CDR1 KGHDR and CDR2 SFDVKD. The CDR3 consists of 13 residues. The J segment lost 8 bases and the V segment lost 8 bases, leaving 3 bases of the junction unmatched. The CDR3 is CATKGQGDSPLHF. CDR3 nucleotides: TGTGCCACCAAGGGACAGGGAGATTCACCCCTCCACTTT.

The chain is built from TRBV7-2 and TRBJ2-5; 8 nucleotides match TRBD2. Trimming cost V 6 bases and J 7 bases; bases outside gene matches: 10. The V gene's germline CDR1 is SGHTA and CDR2 FQGNSA. The CDR3 is 14 amino acids. The DNA for the CDR3 is TGTGCCAGCAGACAAGGGACTAGGGAGGGGACCCAGTACTTC. Its translation: CASRQGTREGTQYF. The variable domain in full, completed from reference TRBV7-2 and TRBJ2-5, reads GAGVSQSPSNKVTEKGKDVELRCDPISGHTALYWYRQSLGQGLEFLIYFQGNSAPDKSGLPSDRFSAERTGGSVSTLTIQRTQQEDSAVYLCASRQGTREGTQYFGPGTRLLVL.

This clone was seen once. The V call is TRBV30, the J call TRBJ2-3, with 10 bases lining up with TRBD2. Germline-derived CDR1 and CDR2 are GTSNPN and SVGIG (reference sequence). The CDR3 totals 16 residues. V was pared by 0 bases and J by 5 bases, with 8 bases of the junction left unmatched. CDR3: CAWSVGLAGAKDTQYF. The CDR3 DNA sequence: TGTGCCTGGAGTGTAGGGCTAGCGGGAGCAAAAGATACGCAGTATTTT.

This chain uses TRBV7-6 with TRBJ2-7; 10 nucleotides align to TRBD1. J gave up 3 bases and V 3 bases, and 5 bases lay outside the gene matches. The CDR3 covers 15 residues. Germline CDR1 is SGHVS and CDR2 is FNYEAQ. The CDR3 region is CASSLRDRGFYEQYF. The DNA for the CDR3 is TGTGCCAGCAGCTTGCGGGACAGGGGTTTCTACGAGCAGTACTTC.

The chain links TRBV7-6 to TRBJ1-1; D not resolved. The CDR3 covers 13 residues. The V gene lost 3 bases and the J gene lost 1 base, with 6 bases spanning the gap. Germline assignment: CDR1 SGHVS and CDR2 FNYEAQ. This chain's CDR3 is CASSLSENTEAFF. Written as DNA, the CDR3 is TGTGCCAGCAGCTTGTCAGAGAACACTGAAGCTTTCTTT. The variable domain in full, completed from reference TRBV7-6 and TRBJ1-1, reads GAGVSQSPRYKVTKRGQDVALRCDPISGHVSLYWYRQALGQGPEFLTYFNYEAQQDKSGLPNDRFSAERPEGSISTLTIQRTEQRDSAMYRCASSLSENTEAFFGQGTRLTVV.

In this sample, this clone turned up a few times. The chain recombines TRBV11-2 with TRBJ1-2, with D maybe TRBD1 (6 bases). The CDR3 covers 14 residues. The V gene's germline CDR1 is SGHAT and CDR2 FQNNGV. Trimming shortened V by 5 bases and J by 6 bases, and 16 bases separated the two germline ends. CDR3 region: CASSKQQGFNGYTF. The CDR3 DNA is TGTGCCAGCAGCAAGCAACAGGGATTCAATGGCTACACCTTC.

The chain's CDR3 is CASSGQDRGFTDTQYF. The CDR3, as DNA: TGTGCCAGCAGTGGTCAGGACAGAGGCTTCACAGATACGCAGTATTTT. The chain has TRBV6-1 and TRBJ2-3; D is perhaps TRBD1 (6 bases). Per the germline V gene, CDR1 is MNHNS and CDR2 is SASEGT. The CDR3 covers 16 residues. Trimming stripped 4 bases from V and 2 bases from J, with 16 bases between.

The chain is built from TRBV30 and TRBJ1-1; no clear D. With 0 bases removed from V and 1 base from J, the gap between germline ends came to 6 bases. The V gene's germline CDR1 is GTSNPN and CDR2 SVGIG (reference sequence). The CDR3 runs 13 residues. CDR3 bases: TGTGCCTGGAGTGTGGCGGGGAACACTGAAGCTTTCTTT. Its protein is CAWSVAGNTEAFF.

This clone came up once. V and J are TRBV6-5 and TRBJ1-4; 9 bases align to TRBD1. The CDR3 is 15 residues long. The V segment lost 7 bases and the J segment 8 bases; nucleotides outside the gene matches: 11. Germline-derived CDR1 and CDR2 are MNHEY and SVGAGI. The CDR3 DNA reads as TGTGCCAGCAAGACCGGACAGGGGTTATACGAAAAACTGTTTTTT. This translates into CASKTGQGLYEKLFF.

This sequence joins TRBV5-6 and TRBJ2-3, with 12 bases that match TRBD2. The CDR3 contains 18 residues. The junction had 8 bases not matched to a gene; V was cut back by 3 bases and J by 0 bases. The germline gives CDR1 SGHDT, CDR2 YYEEEE. CDR3 nucleotides: TGTGCCAGCAGCTGGGAACTAGCGGGAGGTGCTAGCACAGATACGCAGTATTTT. It specifies CASSWELAGGASTDTQYF.

This clone showed up just once. The chain recombines TRBV5-1 with TRBJ2-1, with D possibly TRBD1 on 8 matching bases. Germline CDR1 reads SGHRS; CDR2 reads YFSETQ. V was pared by 0 bases and J by 1 base, with 20 bases between. This CDR3 is built from 19 residues. CDR3 protein: CASSLGRTGTIESYNEQFF. The CDR3 DNA reads TGCGCCAGCAGCTTGGGACGGACAGGGACTATTGAGTCCTACAATGAGCAGTTCTTC.